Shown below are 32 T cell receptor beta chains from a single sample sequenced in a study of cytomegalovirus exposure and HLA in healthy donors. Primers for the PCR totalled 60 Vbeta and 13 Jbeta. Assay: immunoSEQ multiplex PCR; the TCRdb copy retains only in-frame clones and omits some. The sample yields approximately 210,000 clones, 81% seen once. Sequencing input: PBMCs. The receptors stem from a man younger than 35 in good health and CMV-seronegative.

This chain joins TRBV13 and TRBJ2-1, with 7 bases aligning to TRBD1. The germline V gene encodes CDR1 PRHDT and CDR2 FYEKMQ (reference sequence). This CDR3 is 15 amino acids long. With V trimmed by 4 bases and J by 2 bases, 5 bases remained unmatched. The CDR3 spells CASSWTGQAYNEQFF. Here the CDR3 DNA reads TGTGCCAGCAGCTGGACCGGACAGGCCTACAATGAGCAGTTCTTC.

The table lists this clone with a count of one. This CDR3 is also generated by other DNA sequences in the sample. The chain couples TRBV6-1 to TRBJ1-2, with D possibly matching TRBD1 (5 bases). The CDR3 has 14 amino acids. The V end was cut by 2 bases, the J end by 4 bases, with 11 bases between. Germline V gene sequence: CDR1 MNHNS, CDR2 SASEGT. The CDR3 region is CASSEFGGTYGYTF. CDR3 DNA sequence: TGTGCCAGCAGTGAATTTGGGGGGACCTATGGCTACACCTTC.

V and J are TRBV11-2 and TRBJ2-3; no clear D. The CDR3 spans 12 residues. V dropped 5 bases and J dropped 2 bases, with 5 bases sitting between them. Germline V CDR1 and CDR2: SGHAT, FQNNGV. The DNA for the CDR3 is TGTGCCAGCAGCATAAACACAGATACGCAGTATTTT. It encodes CASSINTDTQYF.

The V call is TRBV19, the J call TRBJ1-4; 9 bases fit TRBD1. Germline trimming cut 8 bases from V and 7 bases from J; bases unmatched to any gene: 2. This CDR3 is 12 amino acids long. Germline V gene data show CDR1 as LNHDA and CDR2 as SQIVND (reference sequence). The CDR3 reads CASGGQGEKLFF. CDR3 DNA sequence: TGTGCCAGTGGGGGACAGGGTGAAAAACTGTTTTTT.

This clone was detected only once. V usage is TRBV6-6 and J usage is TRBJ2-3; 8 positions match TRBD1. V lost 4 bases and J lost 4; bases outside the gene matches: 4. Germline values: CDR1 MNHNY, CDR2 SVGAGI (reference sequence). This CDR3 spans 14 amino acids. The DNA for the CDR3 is TGTGCCAGCAGTTGGACAGGGAACCCAGATACGCAGTATTTT. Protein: CASSWTGNPDTQYF.

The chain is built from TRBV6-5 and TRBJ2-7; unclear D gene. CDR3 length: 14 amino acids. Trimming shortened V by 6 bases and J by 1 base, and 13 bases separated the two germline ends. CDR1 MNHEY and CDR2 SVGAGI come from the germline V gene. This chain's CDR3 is CASRPRHPSYEQYF. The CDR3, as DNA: TGTGCCAGCAGACCGAGACATCCATCCTACGAGCAGTACTTC.

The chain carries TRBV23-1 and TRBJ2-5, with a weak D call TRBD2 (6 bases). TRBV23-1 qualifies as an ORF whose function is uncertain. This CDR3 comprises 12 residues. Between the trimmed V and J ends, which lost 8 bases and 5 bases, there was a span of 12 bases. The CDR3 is CASLGRGETQYF. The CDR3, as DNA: TGCGCCAGCCTGGGTCGGGGGGAGACCCAGTACTTC.

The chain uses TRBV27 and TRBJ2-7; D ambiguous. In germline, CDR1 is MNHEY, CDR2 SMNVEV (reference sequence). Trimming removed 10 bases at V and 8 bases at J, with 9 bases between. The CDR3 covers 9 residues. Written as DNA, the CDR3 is TGTGCCATCCCAGAAAAGCAGTACTTC. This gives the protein CAIPEKQYF.

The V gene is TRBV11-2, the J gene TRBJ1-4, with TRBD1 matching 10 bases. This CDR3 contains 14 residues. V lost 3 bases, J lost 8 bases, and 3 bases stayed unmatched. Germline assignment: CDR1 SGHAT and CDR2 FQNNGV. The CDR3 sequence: CASSFGTGEEKLFF. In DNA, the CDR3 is TGTGCCAGCAGCTTCGGGACAGGGGAGGAAAAACTGTTTTTT.

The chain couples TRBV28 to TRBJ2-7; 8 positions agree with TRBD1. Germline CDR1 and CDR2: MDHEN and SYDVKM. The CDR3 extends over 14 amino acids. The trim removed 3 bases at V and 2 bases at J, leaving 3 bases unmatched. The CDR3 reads CASSLTGEAYEQYF. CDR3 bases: TGTGCCAGCAGTTTGACAGGGGAGGCCTACGAGCAGTACTTC.

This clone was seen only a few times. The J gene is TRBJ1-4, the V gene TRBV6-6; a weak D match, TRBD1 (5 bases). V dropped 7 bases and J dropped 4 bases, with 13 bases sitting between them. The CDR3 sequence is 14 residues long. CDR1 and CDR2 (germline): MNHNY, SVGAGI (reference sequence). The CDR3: CASNPQGGNEKLFF. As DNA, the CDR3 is TGTGCCAGCAACCCCCAGGGAGGTAATGAAAAACTGTTTTTT.

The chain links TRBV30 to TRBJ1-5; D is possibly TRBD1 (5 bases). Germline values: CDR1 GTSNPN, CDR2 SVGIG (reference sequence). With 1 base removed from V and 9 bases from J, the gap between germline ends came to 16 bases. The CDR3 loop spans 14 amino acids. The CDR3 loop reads CAWSGQINQGPQHF. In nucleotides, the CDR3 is TGTGCCTGGAGTGGGCAGATCAATCAGGGGCCCCAGCATTTT. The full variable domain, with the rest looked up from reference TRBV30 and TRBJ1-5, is SQTIHQWPATLVQPVGSPLSLECTVEGTSNPNLYWYRQAAGRGLQLLFYSVGIGQISSEVPQNLSASRPQDRQFILSSKKLLLSDSGFYLCAWSGQINQGPQHFGDGTRLSIL.

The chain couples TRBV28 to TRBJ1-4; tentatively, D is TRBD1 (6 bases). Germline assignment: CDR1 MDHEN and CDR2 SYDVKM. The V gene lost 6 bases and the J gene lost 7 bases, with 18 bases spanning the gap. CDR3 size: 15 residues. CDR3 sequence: CASRTGGAGIEKLFF. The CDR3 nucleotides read TGTGCCAGCAGGACCGGGGGGGCGGGTATTGAAAAACTGTTTTTT.

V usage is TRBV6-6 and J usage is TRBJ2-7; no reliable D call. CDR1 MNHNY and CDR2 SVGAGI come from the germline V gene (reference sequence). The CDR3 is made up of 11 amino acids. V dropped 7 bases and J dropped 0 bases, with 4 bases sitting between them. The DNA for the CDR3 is TGTGCCAGCACAGTCTCCTACGAGCAGTACTTC. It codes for CASTVSYEQYF.

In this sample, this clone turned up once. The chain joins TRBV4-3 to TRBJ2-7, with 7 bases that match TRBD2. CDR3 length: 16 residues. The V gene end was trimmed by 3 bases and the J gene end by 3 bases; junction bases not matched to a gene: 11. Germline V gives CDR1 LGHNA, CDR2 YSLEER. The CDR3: CASSQSGDKTLYEQYF. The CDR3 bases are TGCGCCAGCAGCCAGAGCGGGGATAAAACCCTCTACGAGCAGTACTTC.

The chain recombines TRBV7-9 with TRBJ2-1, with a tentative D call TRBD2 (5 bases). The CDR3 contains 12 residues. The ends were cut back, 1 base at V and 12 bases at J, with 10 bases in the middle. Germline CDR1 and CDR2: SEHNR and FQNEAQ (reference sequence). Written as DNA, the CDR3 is TGTGCCAGCAGCTTAGGGGCGGGTGGGCAGTTCTTC. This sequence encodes CASSLGAGGQFF.

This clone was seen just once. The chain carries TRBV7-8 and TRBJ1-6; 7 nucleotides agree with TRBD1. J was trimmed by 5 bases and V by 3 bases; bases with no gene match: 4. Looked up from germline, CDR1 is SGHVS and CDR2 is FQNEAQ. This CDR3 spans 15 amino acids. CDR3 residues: CASSFETGNNSPLHF. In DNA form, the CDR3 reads TGTGCCAGCAGCTTTGAGACAGGGAATAATTCACCCCTCCACTTT.

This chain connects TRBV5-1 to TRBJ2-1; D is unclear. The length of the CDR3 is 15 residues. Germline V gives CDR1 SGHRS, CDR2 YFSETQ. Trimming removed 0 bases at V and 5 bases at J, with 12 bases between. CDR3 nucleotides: TGCGCCAGCAGCTTGGTAAGACGTCGGGACAATGAGCAGTTCTTC. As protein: CASSLVRRRDNEQFF.

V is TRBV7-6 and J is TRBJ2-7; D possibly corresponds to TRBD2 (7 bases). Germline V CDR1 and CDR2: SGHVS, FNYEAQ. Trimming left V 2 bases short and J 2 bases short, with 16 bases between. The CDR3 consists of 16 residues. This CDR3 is CASSLSSGGLTYEQYF. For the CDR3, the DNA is TGTGCCAGCAGCTTAAGTTCGGGGGGCCTGACCTACGAGCAGTACTTC.

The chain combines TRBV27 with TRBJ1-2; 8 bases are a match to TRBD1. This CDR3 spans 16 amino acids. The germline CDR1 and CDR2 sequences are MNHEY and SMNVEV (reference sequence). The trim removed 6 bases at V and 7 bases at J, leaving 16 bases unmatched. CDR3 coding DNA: TGTGCCAGCAGCATCACGGTCCAGGGGGCTGCTGGTGGCTACACCTTC. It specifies CASSITVQGAAGGYTF.

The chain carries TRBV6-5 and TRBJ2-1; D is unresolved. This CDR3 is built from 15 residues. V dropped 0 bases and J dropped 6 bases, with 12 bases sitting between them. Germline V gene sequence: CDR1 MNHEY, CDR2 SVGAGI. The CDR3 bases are TGTGCCAGCAGTTACTCGATAGTCCAATCCAATGAGCAGTTCTTC. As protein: CASSYSIVQSNEQFF.

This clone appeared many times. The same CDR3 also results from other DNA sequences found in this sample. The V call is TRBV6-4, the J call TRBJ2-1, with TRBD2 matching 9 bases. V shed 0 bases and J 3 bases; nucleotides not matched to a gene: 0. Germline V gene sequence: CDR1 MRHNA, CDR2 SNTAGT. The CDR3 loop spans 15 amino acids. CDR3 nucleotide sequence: TGTGCCAGCAGTGACTCTAGCGGGAGCTACAATGAGCAGTTCTTC. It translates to CASSDSSGSYNEQFF.

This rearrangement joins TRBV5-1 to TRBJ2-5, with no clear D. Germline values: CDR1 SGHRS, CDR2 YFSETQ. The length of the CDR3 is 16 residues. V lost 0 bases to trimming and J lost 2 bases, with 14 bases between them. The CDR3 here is CASSLDVAVSQETQYF. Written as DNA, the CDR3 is TGCGCCAGCAGCTTGGATGTGGCAGTTTCTCAAGAGACCCAGTACTTC. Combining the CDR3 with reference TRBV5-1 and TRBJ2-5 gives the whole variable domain KAGVTQTPRYLIKTRGQQVTLSCSPISGHRSVSWYQQTPGQGLQFLFEYFSETQRNKGNFPGRFSGRQFSNSRSEMNVSTLELGDSALYLCASSLDVAVSQETQYFGPGTRLLVL.

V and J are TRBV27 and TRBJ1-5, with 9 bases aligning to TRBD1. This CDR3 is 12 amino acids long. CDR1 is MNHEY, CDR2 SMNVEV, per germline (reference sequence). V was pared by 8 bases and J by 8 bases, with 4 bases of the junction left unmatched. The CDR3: CASGQGPEPQHF. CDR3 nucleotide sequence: TGTGCCAGCGGACAGGGGCCAGAGCCCCAGCATTTT.

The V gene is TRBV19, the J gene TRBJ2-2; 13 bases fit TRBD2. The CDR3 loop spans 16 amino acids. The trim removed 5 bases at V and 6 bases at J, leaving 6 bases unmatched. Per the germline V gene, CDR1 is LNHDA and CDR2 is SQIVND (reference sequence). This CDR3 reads CASSVTSGGAPGELFF. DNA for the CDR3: TGTGCCAGTAGTGTTACTAGCGGGGGGGCCCCCGGGGAGCTGTTTTTT.

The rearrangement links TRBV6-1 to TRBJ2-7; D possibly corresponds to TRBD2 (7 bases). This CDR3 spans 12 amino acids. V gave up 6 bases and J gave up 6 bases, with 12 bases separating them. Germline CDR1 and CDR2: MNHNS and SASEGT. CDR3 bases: TGTGCCAGCAGCGGGGGGCGCAGCGAGCAGTACTTC. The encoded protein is CASSGGRSEQYF.

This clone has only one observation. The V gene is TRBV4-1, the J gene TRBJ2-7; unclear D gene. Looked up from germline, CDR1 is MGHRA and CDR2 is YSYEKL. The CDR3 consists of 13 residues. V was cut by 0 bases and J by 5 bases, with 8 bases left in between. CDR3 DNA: TGCGCCAGCAGCCAAGAACTGAGAGACGAGCAGTACTTC. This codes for CASSQELRDEQYF.

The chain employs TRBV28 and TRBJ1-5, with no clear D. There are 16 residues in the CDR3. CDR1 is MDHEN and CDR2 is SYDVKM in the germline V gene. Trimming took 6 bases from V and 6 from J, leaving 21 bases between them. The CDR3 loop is CASSPQTLGLGQPQHF. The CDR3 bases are TGTGCCAGCAGCCCCCAGACTCTCGGGTTAGGTCAGCCCCAGCATTTT.

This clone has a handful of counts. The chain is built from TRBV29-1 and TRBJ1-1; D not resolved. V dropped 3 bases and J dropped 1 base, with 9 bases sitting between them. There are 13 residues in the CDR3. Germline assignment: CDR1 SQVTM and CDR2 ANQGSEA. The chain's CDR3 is CSVERRANTEAFF. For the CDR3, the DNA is TGCAGCGTTGAGAGGAGGGCGAACACTGAAGCTTTCTTT.

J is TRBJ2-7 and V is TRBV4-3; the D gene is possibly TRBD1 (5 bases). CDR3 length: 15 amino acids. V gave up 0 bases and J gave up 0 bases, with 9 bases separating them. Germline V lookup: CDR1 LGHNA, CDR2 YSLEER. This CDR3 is CASSQDRASSYEQYF. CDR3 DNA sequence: TGCGCCAGCAGCCAAGACAGGGCAAGCTCCTACGAGCAGTACTTC.

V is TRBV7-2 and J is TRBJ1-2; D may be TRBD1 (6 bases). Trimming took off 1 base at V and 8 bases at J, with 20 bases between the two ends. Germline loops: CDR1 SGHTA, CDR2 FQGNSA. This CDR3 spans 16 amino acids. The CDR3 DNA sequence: TGTGCCAGCAGCTTAGAAAGTGGTGGGCGGGGGGGCGGCTACACCTTC. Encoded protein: CASSLESGGRGGGYTF.

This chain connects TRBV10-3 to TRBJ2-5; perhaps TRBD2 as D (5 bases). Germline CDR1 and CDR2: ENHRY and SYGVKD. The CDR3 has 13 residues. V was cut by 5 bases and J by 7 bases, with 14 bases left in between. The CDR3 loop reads CAISSNQEGTQYF. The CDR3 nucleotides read TGTGCCATCAGTTCTAATCAAGAGGGGACCCAGTACTTC.